This TCR beta chain was observed in a study of blood T cell repertoires in COVID-19. Original data processing: Estimation of nucleated cell counts relied on the amplification of reference gene primers. Produced via immunoSEQ multiplex PCR; TCRdb's table is partial and in-frame only. V and J calls and clone size are given by that table; D and trimming were obtained from the DNA. This sample yields around 56,000 clones, of which 70% to 75% are seen a single time; over 11% belongs to the top ten. This clone was seen a few times. The V gene's germline CDR1 is DFQATT and CDR2 SNEGSKA (reference sequence). The CDR3 contains 8 residues. Trimming removed 5 bases at V and 11 bases at J, with 6 bases between.

The V gene is TRBV20-1, the J gene TRBJ1-1, with D possibly TRBD1 on 5 matching bases. The sequencing input was peripheral blood. The receptor's source is a woman in her 70s with acute or convalescent COVID-19. The CDR3 reads CSAPGAFF. The CDR3 DNA sequence: TGCAGTGCTCCAGGGGCTTTCTTT.